The TCR beta chain under discussion was sequenced for a study of CD8 T cells in ankylosing spondylitis. In regard to this clonotype: Its specificity is unknown.

Findings of the study overall: Ankylosing spondylitis blood appeared to be characterized by a TCR beta motif of eight or nine highly homologous variants. Reactive arthritis synovial fluid and blood were previously reported to contain some motif variants. Reported data indicate significant enrichment of disease-linked clones within matched ankylosing spondylitis synovial fluid.

Preparation of TCR beta libraries was done by quantitative 5'-RACE with molecular barcodes. TCRdb used MiXCR to reprocess the 5' RACE reads, holding one entry per CDR3 protein. Counted here are 300,000 to 400,000 distinct CDR3 sequences, 20% to 25% occurring once; the ten biggest clones make up less than 15%. The CDR3 loop spans 18 amino acids. Trimming took 3 bases from V and 0 from J; bases not matched to a gene: 11. The germline CDR1 and CDR2 sequences are LGHNA and YNFKEQ. V gene TRBV4-2 combines with J gene TRBJ2-1; 7 nucleotides align to TRBD2. This clonotype was obtained from a male donor with ankylosing spondylitis or in good health (not recorded which). The specimen sequenced was blood, either unsorted or a sorted T cell fraction (not recorded which). CDR3 bases: TGTGCCAGCAGCCACGCTTCTAGCGGTTTAAGCTCCTACAATGAGCAGTTCTTC. It yields the protein CASSHASSGLSSYNEQFF.